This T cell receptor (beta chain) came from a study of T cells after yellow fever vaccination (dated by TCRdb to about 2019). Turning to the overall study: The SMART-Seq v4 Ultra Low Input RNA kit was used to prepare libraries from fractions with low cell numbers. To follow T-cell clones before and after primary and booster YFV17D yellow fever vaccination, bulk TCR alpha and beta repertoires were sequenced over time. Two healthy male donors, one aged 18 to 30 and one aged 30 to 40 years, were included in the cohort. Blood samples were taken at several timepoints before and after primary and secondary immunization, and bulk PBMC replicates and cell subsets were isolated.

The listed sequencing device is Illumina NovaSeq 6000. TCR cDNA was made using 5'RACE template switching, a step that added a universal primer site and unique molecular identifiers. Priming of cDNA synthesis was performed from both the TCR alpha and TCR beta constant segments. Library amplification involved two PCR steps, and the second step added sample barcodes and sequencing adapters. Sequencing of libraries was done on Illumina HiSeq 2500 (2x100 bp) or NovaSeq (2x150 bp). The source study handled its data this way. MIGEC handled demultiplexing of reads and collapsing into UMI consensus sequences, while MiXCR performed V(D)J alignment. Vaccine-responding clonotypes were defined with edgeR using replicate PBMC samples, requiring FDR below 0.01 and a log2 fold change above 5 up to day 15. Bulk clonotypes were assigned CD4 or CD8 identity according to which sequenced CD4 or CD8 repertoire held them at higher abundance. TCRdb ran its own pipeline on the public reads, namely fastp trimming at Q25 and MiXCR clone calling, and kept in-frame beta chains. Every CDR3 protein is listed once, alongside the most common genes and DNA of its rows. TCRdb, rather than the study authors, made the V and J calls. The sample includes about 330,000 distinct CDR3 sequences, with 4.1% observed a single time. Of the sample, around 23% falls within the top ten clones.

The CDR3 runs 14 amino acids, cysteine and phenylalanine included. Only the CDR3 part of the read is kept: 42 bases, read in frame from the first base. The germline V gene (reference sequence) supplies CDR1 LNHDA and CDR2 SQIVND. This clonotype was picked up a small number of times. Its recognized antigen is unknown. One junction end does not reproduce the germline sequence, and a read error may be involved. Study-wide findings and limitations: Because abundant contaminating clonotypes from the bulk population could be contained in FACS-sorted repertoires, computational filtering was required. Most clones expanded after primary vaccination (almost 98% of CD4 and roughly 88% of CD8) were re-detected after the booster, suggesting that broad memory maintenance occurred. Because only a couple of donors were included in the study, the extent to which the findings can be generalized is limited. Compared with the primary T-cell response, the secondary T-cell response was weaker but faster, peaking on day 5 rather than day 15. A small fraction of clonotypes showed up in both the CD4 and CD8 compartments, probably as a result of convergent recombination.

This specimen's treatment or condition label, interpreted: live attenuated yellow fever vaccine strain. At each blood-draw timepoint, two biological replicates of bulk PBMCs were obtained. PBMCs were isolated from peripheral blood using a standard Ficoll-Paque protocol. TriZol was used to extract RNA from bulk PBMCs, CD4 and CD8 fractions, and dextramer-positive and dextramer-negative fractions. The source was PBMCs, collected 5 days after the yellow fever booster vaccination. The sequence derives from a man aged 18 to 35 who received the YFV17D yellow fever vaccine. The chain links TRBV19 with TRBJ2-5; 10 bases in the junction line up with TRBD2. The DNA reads TGTGCCAGTAGAATAGCGGGGGGCCAAGAGACCCAGTACTTC. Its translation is CASRIAGGQETQYF.